This T cell receptor (beta chain) was sequenced for a study of OX40 agonist ivuxolimab in advanced cancers. Measured with immunoSEQ multiplex PCR; TCRdb has only the in-frame clones, and not every one. The sample includes approximately 47,000 clones, about 81% of them seen just once. Trimming stripped 6 bases from V and 0 bases from J, with 9 bases between. This CDR3 has 15 amino acids. Germline V lookup: CDR1 SEHNR, CDR2 FQNEAQ (reference sequence). The receptor comes from an adult with an advanced solid tumor such as melanoma, head and neck, liver or kidney cancer. The sequencing used CD4+ or CD8+ T cells sorted from blood, collected in a trial of the OX40 agonist ivuxolimab. V gene TRBV7-9 combines with J gene TRBJ2-6; D unclear. The CDR3 here is CASSTAFSGANVLTF. CDR3 nucleotide sequence: TGTGCCAGCAGTACGGCCTTCTCTGGGGCCAACGTCCTGACTTTC.